Following are 2 T cell receptor beta chains from one sample sequenced in a study of PD-1 blockade in classical Hodgkin lymphoma. Regarding time point: cycle 4 day 1 (C4D1), after around six weeks of nivolumab. Each patient's relapse followed autologous stem cell transplantation, and brentuximab vedotin exposure varied. Out of thawed PBMCs, magnetic negative selection purified CD4+ T cells. Here immunoSEQ multiplex PCR was the method, and the copy in TCRdb shows in-frame clones only, minus some. The sample shows some 9,500 clones, roughly 75% of them seen only once. Material: CD4+ T cells from blood, obtained before the fourth cycle of nivolumab. Receptors originate from a human donor with classical Hodgkin lymphoma.

J is TRBJ2-7 and V is TRBV19; TRBD1 agrees at 7 bases. J lost 2 bases, V lost 6 bases, and 4 bases had no gene match. The CDR3 totals 13 residues. CDR1 is LNHDA, CDR2 SQIVND, per germline (reference sequence). CDR3 residues: CASSRQGTYEQYF. DNA for the CDR3: TGTGCCAGTAGCAGACAGGGTACCTACGAGCAGTACTTC.

The V gene is TRBV15, the J gene TRBJ2-7; 7 nucleotides match TRBD1. CDR3 length equals 15 residues. Trimming removed 5 bases from V and 2 bases from J; junction bases left unmatched: 9. Germline loops: CDR1 LNHNV, CDR2 YYDKDF (reference sequence). CDR3 nucleotides: TGTGCCACCAGCCGACGCCGGCAGGGGGCCTACGAGCAGTACTTC. Its protein is CATSRRRQGAYEQYF.